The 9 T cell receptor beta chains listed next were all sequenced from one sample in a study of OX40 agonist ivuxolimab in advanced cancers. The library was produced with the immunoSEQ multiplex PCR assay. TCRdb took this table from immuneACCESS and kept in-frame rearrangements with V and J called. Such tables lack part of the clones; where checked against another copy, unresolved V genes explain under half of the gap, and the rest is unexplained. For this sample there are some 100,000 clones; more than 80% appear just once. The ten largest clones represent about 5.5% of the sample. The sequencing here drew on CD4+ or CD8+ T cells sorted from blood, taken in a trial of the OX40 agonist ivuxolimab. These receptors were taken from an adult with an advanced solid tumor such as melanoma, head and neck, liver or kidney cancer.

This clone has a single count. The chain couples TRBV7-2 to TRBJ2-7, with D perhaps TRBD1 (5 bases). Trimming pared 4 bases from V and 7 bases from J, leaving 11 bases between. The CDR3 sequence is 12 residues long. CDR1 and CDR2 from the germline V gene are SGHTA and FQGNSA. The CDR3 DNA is TGTGCCAGCAGCTCTTCAGGGCGGGAGCAGTACTTC. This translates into CASSSSGREQYF.

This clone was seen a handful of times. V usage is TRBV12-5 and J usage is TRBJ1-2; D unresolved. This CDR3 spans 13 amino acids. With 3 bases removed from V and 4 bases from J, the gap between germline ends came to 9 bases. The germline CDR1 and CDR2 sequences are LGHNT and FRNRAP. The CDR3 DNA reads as TGTGCTAGTGGTTTAAGCCCACTCTATGGCTACACCTTC. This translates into CASGLSPLYGYTF.

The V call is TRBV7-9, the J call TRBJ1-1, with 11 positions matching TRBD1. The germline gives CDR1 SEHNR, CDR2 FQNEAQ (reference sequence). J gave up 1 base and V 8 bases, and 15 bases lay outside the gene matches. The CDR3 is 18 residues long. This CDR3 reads CASPLEGGQGGENTEAFF. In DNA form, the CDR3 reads TGTGCCAGCCCTTTGGAGGGGGGACAGGGGGGAGAGAACACTGAAGCTTTCTTT.

CDR3 region: CASSLVGTSGTYNEQFF. The CDR3 DNA reads as TGTGCCAGCAGCTTAGTTGGGACTAGCGGGACTTACAATGAGCAGTTCTTC. The chain uses TRBV7-2 and TRBJ2-1; 13 bases agree with TRBD2. The CDR3 is 17 residues long. CDR1 and CDR2 from the germline V gene are SGHTA and FQGNSA. Unmatched junction bases numbered 4, after V lost 1 base and J lost 4 bases.

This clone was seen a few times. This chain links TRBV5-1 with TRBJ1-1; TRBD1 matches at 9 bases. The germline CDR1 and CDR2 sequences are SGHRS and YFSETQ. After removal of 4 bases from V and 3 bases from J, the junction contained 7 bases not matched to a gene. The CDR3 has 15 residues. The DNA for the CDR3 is TGCGCCAGCAGCCTTACAGGGGGCGGGGACACTGAAGCTTTCTTT. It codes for CASSLTGGGDTEAFF.

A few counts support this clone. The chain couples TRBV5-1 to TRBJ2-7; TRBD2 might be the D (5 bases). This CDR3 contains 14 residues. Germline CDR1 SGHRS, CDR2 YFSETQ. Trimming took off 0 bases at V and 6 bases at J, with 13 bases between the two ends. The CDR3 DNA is TGCGCCAGCAGCTTGGGTCCCCAGGAGGTCGAGCAGTACTTC. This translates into CASSLGPQEVEQYF.

For the CDR3, the DNA is TGTGCCAGCAGCGTAGAAGGGACAGGGAACACTGAAGCTTTCTTT. As protein: CASSVEGTGNTEAFF. V and J are TRBV9 and TRBJ1-1, with 8 bases fitting TRBD1. Germline CDR1 reads SGDLS; CDR2 reads YYNGEE. V gave up 0 bases and J gave up 1 base; unmatched junction bases: 2. CDR3 size: 15 residues.

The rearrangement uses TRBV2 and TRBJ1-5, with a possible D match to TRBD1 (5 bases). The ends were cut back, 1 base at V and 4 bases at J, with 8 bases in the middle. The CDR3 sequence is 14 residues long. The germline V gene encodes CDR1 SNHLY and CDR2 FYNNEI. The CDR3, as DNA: TGTGCCAGCAGTGAAGATTCAGGGAATCAGCCCCAGCATTTT. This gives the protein CASSEDSGNQPQHF.

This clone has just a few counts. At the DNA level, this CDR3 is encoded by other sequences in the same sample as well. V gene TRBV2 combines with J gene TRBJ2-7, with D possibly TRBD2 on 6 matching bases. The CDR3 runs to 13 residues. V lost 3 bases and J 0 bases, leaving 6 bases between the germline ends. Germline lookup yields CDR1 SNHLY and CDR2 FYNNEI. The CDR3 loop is CASSDGSSYEQYF. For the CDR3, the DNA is TGTGCCAGCAGTGACGGGAGCTCCTACGAGCAGTACTTC.